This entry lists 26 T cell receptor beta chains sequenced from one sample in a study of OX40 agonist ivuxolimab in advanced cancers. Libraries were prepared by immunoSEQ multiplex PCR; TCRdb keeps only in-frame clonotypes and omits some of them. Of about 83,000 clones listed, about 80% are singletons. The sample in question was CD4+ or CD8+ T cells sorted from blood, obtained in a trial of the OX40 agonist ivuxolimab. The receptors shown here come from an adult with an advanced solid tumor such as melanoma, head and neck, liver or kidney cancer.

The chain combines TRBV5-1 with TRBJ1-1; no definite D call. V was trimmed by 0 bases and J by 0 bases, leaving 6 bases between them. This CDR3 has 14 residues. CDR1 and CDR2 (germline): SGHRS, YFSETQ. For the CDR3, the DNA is TGCGCCAGCAGCTTGGTCCAACTGAACACTGAAGCTTTCTTT. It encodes CASSLVQLNTEAFF.

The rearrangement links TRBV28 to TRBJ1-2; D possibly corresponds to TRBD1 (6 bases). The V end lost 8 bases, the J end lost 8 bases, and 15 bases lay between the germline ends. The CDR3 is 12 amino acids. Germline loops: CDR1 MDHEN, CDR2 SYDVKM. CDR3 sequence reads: CASQIQGGGYTF. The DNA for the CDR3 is TGTGCCAGCCAAATACAGGGTGGGGGCTACACCTTC.

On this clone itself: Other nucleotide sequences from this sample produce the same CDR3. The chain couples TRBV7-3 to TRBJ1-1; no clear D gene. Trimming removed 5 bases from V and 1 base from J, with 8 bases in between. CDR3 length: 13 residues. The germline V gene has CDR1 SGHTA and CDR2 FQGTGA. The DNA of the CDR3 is TGTGCCAGCAGCCCTCACGCGAACACTGAAGCTTTCTTT. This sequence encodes CASSPHANTEAFF.

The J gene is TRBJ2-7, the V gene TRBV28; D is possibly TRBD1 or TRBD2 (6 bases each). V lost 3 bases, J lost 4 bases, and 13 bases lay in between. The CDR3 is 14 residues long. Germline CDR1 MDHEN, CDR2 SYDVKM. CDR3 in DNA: TGTGCCAGCAGTTTGCCAAGGGGGGATTACGAGCAGTACTTC. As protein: CASSLPRGDYEQYF.

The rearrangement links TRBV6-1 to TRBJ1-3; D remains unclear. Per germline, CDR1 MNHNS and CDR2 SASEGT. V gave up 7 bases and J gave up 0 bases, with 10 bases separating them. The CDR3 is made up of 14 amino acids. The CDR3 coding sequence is TGTGCCAGCAACCCACGGATCTCTGGAAACACCATATATTTT. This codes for CASNPRISGNTIYF.

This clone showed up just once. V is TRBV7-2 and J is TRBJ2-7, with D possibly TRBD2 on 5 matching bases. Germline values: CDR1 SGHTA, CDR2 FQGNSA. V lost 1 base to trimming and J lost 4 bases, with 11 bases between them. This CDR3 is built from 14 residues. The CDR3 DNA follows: TGTGCCAGCAGCTTAGAGGCAGGACTTTACGAGCAGTACTTC. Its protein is CASSLEAGLYEQYF.

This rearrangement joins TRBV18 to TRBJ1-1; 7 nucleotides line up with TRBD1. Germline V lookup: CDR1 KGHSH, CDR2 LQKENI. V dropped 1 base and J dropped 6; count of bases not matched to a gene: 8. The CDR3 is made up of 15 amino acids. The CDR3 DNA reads TGTGCCAGCTCACCACAAACGATAGACAGGGCTGAAGCTTTCTTT. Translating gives CASSPQTIDRAEAFF.

CDR3: CASSGGRVEYGYTF. The CDR3 nucleotides are TGTGCCAGCAGCGGGGGACGGGTAGAGTATGGCTACACCTTC. The V gene is TRBV5-4, the J gene TRBJ1-2, with a weak D call TRBD1 (5 bases). The germline CDR1 and CDR2 sequences are SGHNT and YYREEE (reference sequence). This CDR3 is 14 amino acids long. V gave up 4 bases and J gave up 5 bases, with 15 bases separating them.

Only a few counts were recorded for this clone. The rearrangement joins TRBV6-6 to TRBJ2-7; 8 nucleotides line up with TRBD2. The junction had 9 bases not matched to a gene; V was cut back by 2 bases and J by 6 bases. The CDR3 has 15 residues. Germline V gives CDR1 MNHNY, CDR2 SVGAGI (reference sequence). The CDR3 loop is CASSYSLTSVGEQYF. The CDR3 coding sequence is TGTGCCAGCAGTTACAGTTTGACTAGCGTCGGCGAGCAGTACTTC.

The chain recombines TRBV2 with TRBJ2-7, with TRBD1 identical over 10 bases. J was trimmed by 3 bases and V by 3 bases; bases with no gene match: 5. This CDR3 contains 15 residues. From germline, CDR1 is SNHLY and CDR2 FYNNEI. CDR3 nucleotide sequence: TGTGCCAGCAGTGACCTGGGACAGGGGTTCTACGAGCAGTACTTC. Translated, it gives CASSDLGQGFYEQYF.

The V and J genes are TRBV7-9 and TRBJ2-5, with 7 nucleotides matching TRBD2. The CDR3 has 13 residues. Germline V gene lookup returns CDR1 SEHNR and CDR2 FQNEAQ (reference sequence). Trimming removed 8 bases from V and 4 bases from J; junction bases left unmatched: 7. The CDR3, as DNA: TGTGCCAGCGCCGTCGAGCGGGGAGAGACCCAGTACTTC. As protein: CASAVERGETQYF.

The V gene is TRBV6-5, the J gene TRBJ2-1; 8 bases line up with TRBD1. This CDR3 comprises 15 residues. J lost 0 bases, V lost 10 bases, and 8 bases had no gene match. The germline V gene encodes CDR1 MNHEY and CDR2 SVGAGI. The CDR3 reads CATRGQAVSYNEQFF. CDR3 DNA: TGTGCCACCCGGGGACAGGCAGTCTCCTACAATGAGCAGTTCTTC.

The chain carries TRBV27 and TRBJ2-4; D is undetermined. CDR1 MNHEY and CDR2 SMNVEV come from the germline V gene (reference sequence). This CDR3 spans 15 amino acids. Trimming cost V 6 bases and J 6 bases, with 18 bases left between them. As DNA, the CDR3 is TGTGCCAGCAGCCCTAGTGTTCGTGCCCTAAACATTCAGTACTTC. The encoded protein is CASSPSVRALNIQYF.

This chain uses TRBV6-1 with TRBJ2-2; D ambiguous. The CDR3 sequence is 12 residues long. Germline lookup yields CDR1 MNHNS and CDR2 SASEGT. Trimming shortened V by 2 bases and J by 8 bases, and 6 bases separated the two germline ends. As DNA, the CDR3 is TGTGCCAGCAGTGAAATGCAGGGGGAGCTGTTTTTT. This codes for CASSEMQGELFF.

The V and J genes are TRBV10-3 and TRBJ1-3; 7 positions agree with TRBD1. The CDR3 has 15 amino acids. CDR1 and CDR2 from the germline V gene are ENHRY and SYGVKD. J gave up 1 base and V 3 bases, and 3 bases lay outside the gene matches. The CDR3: CAISDDRASGNTIYF. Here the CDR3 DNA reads TGTGCCATCAGTGATGACAGGGCTTCTGGAAACACCATATATTTT.

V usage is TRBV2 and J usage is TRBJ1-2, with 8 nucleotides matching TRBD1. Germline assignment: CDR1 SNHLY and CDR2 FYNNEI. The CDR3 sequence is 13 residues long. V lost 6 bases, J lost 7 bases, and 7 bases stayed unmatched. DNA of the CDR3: TGTGCCAGCAGAGGGGGACAGGATGGTGGCTACACCTTC. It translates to CASRGGQDGGYTF. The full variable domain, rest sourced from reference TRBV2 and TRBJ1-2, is EPEVTQTPSHQVTQMGQEVILRCVPISNHLYFYWYRQILGQKVEFLVSFYNNEISEKSEIFDDQFSVERPDGSNFTLKIRSTKLEDSAMYFCASRGGQDGGYTFGSGTRLTVV.

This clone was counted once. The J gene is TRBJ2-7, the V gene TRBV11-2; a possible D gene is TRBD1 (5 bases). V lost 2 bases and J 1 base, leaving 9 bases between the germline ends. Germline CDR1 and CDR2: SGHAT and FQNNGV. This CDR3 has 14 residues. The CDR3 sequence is CASSLTAGSYEQYF. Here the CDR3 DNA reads TGTGCCAGCAGCTTAACCGCAGGGTCCTACGAGCAGTACTTC.

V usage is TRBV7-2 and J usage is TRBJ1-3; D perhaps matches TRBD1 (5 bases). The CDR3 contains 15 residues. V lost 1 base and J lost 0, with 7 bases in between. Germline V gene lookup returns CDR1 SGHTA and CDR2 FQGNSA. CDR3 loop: CASSLGGVSGNTIYF. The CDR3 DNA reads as TGTGCCAGCAGCTTAGGGGGGGTCTCTGGAAACACCATATATTTT.

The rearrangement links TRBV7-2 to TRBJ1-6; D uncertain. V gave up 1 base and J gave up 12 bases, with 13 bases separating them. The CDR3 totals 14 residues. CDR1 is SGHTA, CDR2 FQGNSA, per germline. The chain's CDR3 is CASSLVPRLQPLHF. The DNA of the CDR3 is TGTGCCAGCAGCTTAGTTCCCAGACTCCAACCCCTCCACTTT.

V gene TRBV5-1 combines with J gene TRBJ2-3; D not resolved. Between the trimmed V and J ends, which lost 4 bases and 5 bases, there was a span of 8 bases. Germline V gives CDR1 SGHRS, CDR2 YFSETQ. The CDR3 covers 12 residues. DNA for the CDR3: TGCGCCAGCAGCGTCGATGAAGATACGCAGTATTTT. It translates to CASSVDEDTQYF. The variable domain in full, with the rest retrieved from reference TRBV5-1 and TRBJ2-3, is KAGVTQTPRYLIKTRGQQVTLSCSPISGHRSVSWYQQTPGQGLQFLFEYFSETQRNKGNFPGRFSGRQFSNSRSEMNVSTLELGDSALYLCASSVDEDTQYFGPGTRLTVL.

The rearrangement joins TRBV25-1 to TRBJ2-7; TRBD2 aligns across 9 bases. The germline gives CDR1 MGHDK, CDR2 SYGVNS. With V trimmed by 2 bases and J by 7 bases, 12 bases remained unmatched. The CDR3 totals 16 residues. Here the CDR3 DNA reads TGTGCCAGCAGTGAAGGGTCCATAGCGGGGGTGCTAGAGCAGTACTTC. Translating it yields CASSEGSIAGVLEQYF.

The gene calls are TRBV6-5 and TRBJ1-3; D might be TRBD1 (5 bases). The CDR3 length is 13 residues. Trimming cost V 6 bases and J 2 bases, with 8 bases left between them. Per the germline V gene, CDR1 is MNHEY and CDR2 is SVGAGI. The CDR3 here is CASRGGAGNTIYF. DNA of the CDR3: TGTGCCAGCAGGGGGGGTGCTGGAAACACCATATATTTT.

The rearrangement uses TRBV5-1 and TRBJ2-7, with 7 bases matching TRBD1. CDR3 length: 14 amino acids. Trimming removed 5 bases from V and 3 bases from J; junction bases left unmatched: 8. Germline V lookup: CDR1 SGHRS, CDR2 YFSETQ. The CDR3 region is CASSKGARDYEQYF. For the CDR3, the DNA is TGCGCCAGCAGTAAGGGGGCGAGGGACTACGAGCAGTACTTC. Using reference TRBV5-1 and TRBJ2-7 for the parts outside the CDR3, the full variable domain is KAGVTQTPRYLIKTRGQQVTLSCSPISGHRSVSWYQQTPGQGLQFLFEYFSETQRNKGNFPGRFSGRQFSNSRSEMNVSTLELGDSALYLCASSKGARDYEQYFGPGTRLTVT.

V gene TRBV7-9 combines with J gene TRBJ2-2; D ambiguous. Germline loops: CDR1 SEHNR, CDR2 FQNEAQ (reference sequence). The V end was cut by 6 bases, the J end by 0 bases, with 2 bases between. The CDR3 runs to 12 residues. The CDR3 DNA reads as TGTGCCAGCAGTTCGAACACCGGGGAGCTGTTTTTT. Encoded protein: CASSSNTGELFF.

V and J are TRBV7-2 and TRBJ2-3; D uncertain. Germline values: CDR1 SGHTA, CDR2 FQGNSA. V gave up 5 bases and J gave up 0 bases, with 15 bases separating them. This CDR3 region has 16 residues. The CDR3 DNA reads TGTGCCAGCAGCACCAGCCTCCCCGGGAGCACAGATACGCAGTATTTT. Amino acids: CASSTSLPGSTDTQYF.

CDR3 region: CASSNPPGTQYF. The CDR3, as DNA: TGTGCCAGCAGTAACCCCCCAGGGACCCAGTACTTC. This rearrangement joins TRBV27 to TRBJ2-5; no firm D call. The germline CDR1 and CDR2 sequences are MNHEY and SMNVEV (reference sequence). The CDR3 length is 12 residues. The V and J ends lost 5 bases and 7 bases respectively, with 11 bases between them.